A single sample gave rise to the 21 T cell receptor beta chains below, sequenced in a study of T cell repertoires in cytomegalovirus infection. No cognate antigen is known for these TCRs. TCRdb re-analysed the reads in MiXCR, keeping a single row per CDR3 protein. Here the sample spans 110,000 or so distinct CDR3 sequences, about 28% being singletons. The sample consisted of CD8+ T cells from cultured PBMCs, taken from culture after CMV antigen stimulation. These receptors originate from a human donor in good health (CMV status not recorded). Some clones in this sample may be carry-over from other donors' samples.

This clonotype was seen repeatedly, ten times or more. The chain combines TRBV7-2 with TRBJ2-5, with a possible D match to TRBD2 (5 bases). V lost 0 bases and J lost 4, with 12 bases in between. CDR3 length: 15 residues. In germline, CDR1 is SGHTA, CDR2 FQGNSA. CDR3 nucleotides: TGTGCCAGCAGCTTAGCGGCGGGCTCCAGAGAGACCCAGTACTTC. Translated: CASSLAAGSRETQYF.

The chain recombines TRBV7-9 with TRBJ2-1, with D unclear. Germline V gene lookup returns CDR1 SEHNR and CDR2 FQNEAQ (reference sequence). Trimming shortened V by 2 bases and J by 6 bases, and 14 bases separated the two germline ends. This CDR3 has 15 amino acids. CDR3 bases: TGTGCCAGCAGCTTACCATTCGTCGGCCTCAATGAGCAGTTCTTC. This codes for CASSLPFVGLNEQFF.

The J gene is TRBJ2-2, the V gene TRBV9; D possibly matches TRBD1 or TRBD2 (5 bases each). Trimming took 4 bases from V and 7 from J, leaving 14 bases between them. The CDR3 is 14 residues long. From germline, CDR1 is SGDLS and CDR2 YYNGEE. CDR3 amino acids: CASSSIEGFGELFF. In nucleotides, the CDR3 is TGTGCCAGCAGCTCAATTGAGGGGTTCGGGGAGCTGTTTTTT.

The J gene is TRBJ2-5, the V gene TRBV18; TRBD1 matches 8 bases. The CDR3 totals 13 residues. The V gene end was trimmed by 6 bases and the J gene end by 4 bases; junction bases not matched to a gene: 4. Per germline, CDR1 KGHSH and CDR2 LQKENI. The CDR3 reads CASSTGVRETQYF. The CDR3 nucleotides read TGTGCCAGCTCGACAGGGGTACGAGAGACCCAGTACTTC.

The chain recombines TRBV7-6 with TRBJ2-7; D might be TRBD1 (6 bases). V shed 1 base and J shed 3 bases, with 7 bases lying between them. There are 13 residues in the CDR3. CDR1 is SGHVS, CDR2 FNYEAQ, per germline. In DNA form, the CDR3 reads TGTGCCAGCAGCTTAGAACAGGGCTACGAGCAGTACTTC. Translated: CASSLEQGYEQYF.

V usage is TRBV19 and J usage is TRBJ2-3; TRBD2 aligns across 11 bases. V was clipped by 4 bases and J by 2 bases; unmatched bases: 5. The germline gives CDR1 LNHDA, CDR2 SQIVND (reference sequence). The CDR3 has 16 amino acids. CDR3 amino acids: CASSTLAGGYTDTQYF. The DNA for the CDR3 is TGTGCCAGTAGTACGCTAGCGGGGGGCTACACAGATACGCAGTATTTT.

The chain joins TRBV6-5 to TRBJ2-5; maybe TRBD2 (5 bases). CDR1 and CDR2 (germline): MNHEY, SVGAGI. With 6 bases removed from V and 5 bases from J, the gap between germline ends came to 19 bases. The CDR3 contains 15 residues. The DNA for the CDR3 is TGTGCCAGCAGCCCCTCGGGGTGGATGGTCGAGACCCAGTACTTC. Translation: CASSPSGWMVETQYF.

This clonotype has a handful of counts. The gene calls are TRBV4-1 and TRBJ2-1; 9 bases are shared with TRBD2. This CDR3 has 16 residues. The germline gives CDR1 MGHRA, CDR2 YSYEKL. V gave up 4 bases and J gave up 4 bases; unmatched junction bases: 8. CDR3 DNA sequence: TGCGCCAGCAGCCCACCGGGACTAGCTTCATACAATGAGCAGTTCTTC. Translation: CASSPPGLASYNEQFF.

This clonotype was detected only a few times. This chain joins TRBV6-1 and TRBJ1-1; D unclear. This CDR3 spans 14 amino acids. Germline V gene lookup returns CDR1 MNHNS and CDR2 SASEGT. The V and J ends lost 5 bases and 1 base respectively, with 11 bases between them. CDR3 loop: CASSPWTANTEAFF. CDR3 sequence (DNA): TGTGCCAGCAGTCCCTGGACCGCGAACACTGAAGCTTTCTTT.

The genes are TRBV27 and TRBJ2-7, with 9 bases identical to TRBD1. Trimming removed 7 bases from V and 4 bases from J; junction bases left unmatched: 5. The length of the CDR3 is 13 residues. The V gene's germline CDR1 is MNHEY and CDR2 SMNVEV (reference sequence). The CDR3 region has the DNA TGTGCCAGCAAAGCACAGGGGGCTTACGAGCAGTACTTC. It codes for CASKAQGAYEQYF.

The chain combines TRBV19 with TRBJ1-1; the D is unclear. There are 16 residues in the CDR3. V was shortened by 1 base and J by 7 bases, with 19 bases between the two germline ends. Germline CDR1 LNHDA, CDR2 SQIVND (reference sequence). The CDR3 coding sequence is TGTGCCAGTAGTATAGGGGGAGAAGGGATATCTCGTGAAGCTTTCTTT. This codes for CASSIGGEGISREAFF.

Concerning this clonotype: A junction boundary mismatches the germline segment, possibly from a read error. The chain has TRBV27 and TRBJ2-7; D gene ambiguous. The germline V gene has CDR1 MNHEY and CDR2 SMNVEV (reference sequence). The CDR3 sequence is 12 residues long. CDR3 sequence: CTSASISYEQYF. The CDR3 DNA follows: TGTACCAGTGCGTCCATTTCCTACGAGCAGTACTTC.

V gene TRBV19 combines with J gene TRBJ1-1; D remains ambiguous. The V and J ends lost 2 bases and 0 bases respectively, with 10 bases between them. This CDR3 has 15 amino acids. Looked up from germline, CDR1 is LNHDA and CDR2 is SQIVND (reference sequence). The CDR3 loop reads CASSITSGMNTEAFF. Here the CDR3 DNA reads TGTGCCAGTAGTATAACGTCAGGTATGAACACTGAAGCTTTCTTT.

This clonotype was detected a few times. The chain joins TRBV28 to TRBJ1-2, with 7 bases fitting TRBD1. Germline CDR1 is MDHEN and CDR2 is SYDVKM. This CDR3 region has 14 residues. V shed 7 bases and J 5 bases; nucleotides not matched to a gene: 10. The CDR3 is CASNPGQVFYGYTF. The CDR3 nucleotides read TGTGCCAGCAATCCTGGACAGGTTTTTTATGGCTACACCTTC.

This chain uses TRBV6-8 with TRBJ2-2; D unresolved. The CDR3 sequence is 15 residues long. The V and J ends lost 2 bases and 8 bases respectively, with 15 bases between them. Germline assignment: CDR1 MNHGY and CDR2 SAAAGT. The DNA of the CDR3 is TGTGCCAGCAGTTACAACCGACCCGAGTGGGGGGAGCTGTTTTTT. Translating it yields CASSYNRPEWGELFF.

The V and J genes are TRBV2 and TRBJ2-1; 12 nucleotides line up with TRBD2. CDR1 and CDR2 (germline): SNHLY, FYNNEI. J gave up 7 bases and V 5 bases, and 6 bases lay outside the gene matches. This CDR3 region has 15 residues. CDR3 protein: CASSRGLAGSNEQFF. The CDR3 nucleotides are TGTGCCAGCAGTCGAGGACTAGCGGGGTCGAATGAGCAGTTCTTC.

V is TRBV4-1 and J is TRBJ2-7; D is unresolved. Germline assignment: CDR1 MGHRA and CDR2 YSYEKL. V shed 0 bases and J shed 3 bases, with 12 bases lying between them. The CDR3 consists of 15 residues. CDR3 protein: CASSQDAASYYEQYF. The CDR3 DNA reads TGCGCCAGCAGCCAAGATGCGGCCAGCTACTACGAGCAGTACTTC.

The CDR3: CASVGLGEAFF. DNA for the CDR3: TGTGCCAGCGTTGGACTTGGTGAAGCTTTCTTT. This chain links TRBV2 with TRBJ1-1; no definite D call. The germline V and J ends were trimmed by 8 bases and 7 bases, with 11 bases remaining between them. The CDR3 has 11 residues. The germline gives CDR1 SNHLY, CDR2 FYNNEI. Supplemented by reference TRBV2 and TRBJ1-1, the full variable domain reads EPEVTQTPSHQVTQMGQEVILRCVPISNHLYFYWYRQILGQKVEFLVSFYNNEISEKSEIFDDQFSVERPDGSNFTLKIRSTKLEDSAMYFCASVGLGEAFFGQGTRLTVV.

The genes are TRBV24-1 and TRBJ2-3; 9 bases agree with TRBD1. CDR1 and CDR2 from the germline V gene are KGHDR and SFDVKD. CDR3 length: 15 residues. The V gene end was trimmed by 9 bases and the J gene end by 4 bases; junction bases not matched to a gene: 10. The DNA for the CDR3 is TGTGCCACCTCCTCCCCCCGGACAGGGGCAGATACGCAGTATTTT. Its protein is CATSSPRTGADTQYF.

This clonotype has only a few counts. This chain uses TRBV27 with TRBJ1-4; the D is unclear. The ends were cut back, 2 bases at V and 6 bases at J, with 7 bases in the middle. The CDR3 totals 13 residues. Germline CDR1 is MNHEY and CDR2 is SMNVEV (reference sequence). The CDR3 DNA sequence: TGTGCCAGCAGTTTACAAGGATATGAAAAACTGTTTTTT. Translation: CASSLQGYEKLFF. The full variable domain, its missing parts supplied by reference TRBV27 and TRBJ1-4, is EAQVTQNPRYLITVTGKKLTVTCSQNMNHEYMSWYRQDPGLGLRQIYYSMNVEVTDKGDVPEGYKVSRKEKRNFPLILESPSPNQTSLYFCASSLQGYEKLFFGSGTQLSVL.

This clonotype was recorded a few times. The chain has TRBV9 and TRBJ2-7; no definite D call. Per the germline V gene, CDR1 is SGDLS and CDR2 is YYNGEE. This CDR3 is 13 amino acids long. V was pared by 3 bases and J by 2 bases, with 9 bases between. CDR3 protein: CASSEGPAYEQYF. The CDR3 DNA is TGTGCCAGCAGCGAGGGTCCCGCCTACGAGCAGTACTTC. Looking up the rest from reference TRBV9 and TRBJ2-7 gives the full variable domain: DSGVTQTPKHLITATGQRVTLRCSPRSGDLSVYWYQQSLDQGLQFLIQYYNGEERAKGNILERFSAQQFPDLHSELNLSSLELGDSALYFCASSEGPAYEQYFGPGTRLTVT.